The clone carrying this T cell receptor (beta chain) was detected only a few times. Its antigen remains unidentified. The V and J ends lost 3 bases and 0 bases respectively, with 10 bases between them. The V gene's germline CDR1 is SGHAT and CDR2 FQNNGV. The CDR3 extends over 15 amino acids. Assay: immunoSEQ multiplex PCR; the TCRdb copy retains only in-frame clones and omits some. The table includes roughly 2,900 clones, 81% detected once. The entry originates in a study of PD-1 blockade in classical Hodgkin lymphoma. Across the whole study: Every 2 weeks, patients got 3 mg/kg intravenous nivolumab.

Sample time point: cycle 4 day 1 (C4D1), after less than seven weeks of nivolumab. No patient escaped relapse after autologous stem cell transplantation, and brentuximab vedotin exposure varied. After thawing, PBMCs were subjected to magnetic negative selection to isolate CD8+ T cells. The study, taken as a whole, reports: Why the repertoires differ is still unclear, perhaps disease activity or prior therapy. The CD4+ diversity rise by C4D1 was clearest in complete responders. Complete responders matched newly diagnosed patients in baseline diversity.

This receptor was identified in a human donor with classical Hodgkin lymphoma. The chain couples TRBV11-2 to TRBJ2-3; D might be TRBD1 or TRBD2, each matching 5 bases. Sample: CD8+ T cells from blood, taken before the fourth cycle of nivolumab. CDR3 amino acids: CASSFSGASTDTQYF. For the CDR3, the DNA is TGTGCCAGCAGCTTTTCCGGGGCAAGCACAGATACGCAGTATTTT. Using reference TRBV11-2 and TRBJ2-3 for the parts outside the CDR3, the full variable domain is EAGVAQSPRYKIIEKRQSVAFWCNPISGHATLYWYQQILGQGPKLLIQFQNNGVVDDSQLPKDRFSAERLKGVDSTLKIQPAKLEDSAVYLCASSFSGASTDTQYFGPGTRLTVL.